This T cell receptor (beta chain) was identified during a study of blood T cell repertoires in COVID-19. Study at large: Samples came from the United States, Italy and Spain, spanning acute and convalescent COVID-19. T cells, B-cell-depleted T cells, or PBMCs supplied cDNA or gDNA.

Germline V gene sequence: CDR1 MNHEY, CDR2 SVGAGI. The CDR3 contains 14 residues. J was trimmed by 2 bases and V by 9 bases; bases with no gene match: 9. In the study's own analysis: The authors estimated nucleated cell counts from reference gene primer amplification. Profiled with immunoSEQ multiplex PCR; TCRdb holds only in-frame clones, not every one. The DNA gave D and trimming, while V, J and clone size come from that table. This table has around 150,000 clones, approximately 95% appearing once. Sequencing used peripheral blood. The source of this sequence is a woman aged 45-60 years with acute or convalescent COVID-19. This chain joins TRBV6-5 and TRBJ2-7, with 8 bases aligning to TRBD1. The CDR3 DNA reads as TGTGCCAGTAAGGGGGGACAGGCCGCCTACGAGCAGTACTTC. Protein sequence: CASKGGQAAYEQYF.